This TCR beta chain appears in the sequencing data of a study of blood T cell repertoires in COVID-19. In the study overall: Both acute and convalescent COVID-19 samples were obtained from the United States, Italy and Spain.

The CDR3 covers 13 residues. Deletions cut 4 bases from V and 2 bases from J, with 8 bases between. Germline V gives CDR1 SGHNT, CDR2 YENEEA. Per the original methods: Reference gene primers were amplified, and this amplification served to estimate nucleated cell counts. The repertoire was sequenced with immunoSEQ multiplex PCR; TCRdb's copy has only in-frame clones and lacks some. V, J and clone size are taken as reported in that table, and D and trimming were inferred from the DNA itself. The table has some 250,000 clones, over 75% seen once; the top ten hold around 8%. Specimen: peripheral blood. This chain joins TRBV11-3 and TRBJ1-1, with a weak D call TRBD1 (6 bases). This receptor was obtained from a woman aged 80 or over with acute or convalescent COVID-19. The CDR3 DNA reads TGTGCCAGCAGCTCACAGGGCAACACTGAAGCTTTCTTT. It encodes CASSSQGNTEAFF.